These T cell receptor beta chains were read from a single sample in a study of cytomegalovirus exposure and HLA in healthy donors. Generated by immunoSEQ multiplex PCR, the TCRdb table keeps only in-frame clones and is missing some. This table holds about 120,000 clones, more than 75% found once. Material: PBMCs. The source is a woman aged 25 to 39 in good health and CMV-seropositive. Both conserved end residues are part of each CDR3. Fields, in order: CDR3 DNA, CDR3 protein, J gene, CDR3 length, D gene, V gene, clone size. A D gene is named only where the DNA matches it firmly. Expanded clones get a size class; other rows say once, few or many, or leave the size out.

CDR3nt: TGTGCCAGTAGTATTGGCAGCGGGAGTCGCGAGCAGTACTTC; CDR3aa: CASSIGSGSREQYF; j_gene: TRBJ2-7; len: 14; d_gene: TRBD2; v_gene: TRBV19; abundance: NA
CDR3nt: TGTGCCAGCAGCATCACAATAGGGGGCCATTCCGAGCAGTACTTC; CDR3aa: CASSITIGGHSEQYF; j_gene: TRBJ2-7; len: 15; d_gene: TRBD1; v_gene: TRBV7-2; abundance: NA
CDR3nt: TGTGCCAGCAGCTTGCCTAGCCTTTCTACACATGAGCAGTTCTTC; CDR3aa: CASSLPSLSTHEQFF; j_gene: TRBJ2-1; len: 15; d_gene: NA; v_gene: TRBV5-4; abundance: once
CDR3nt: TGTGCCAGCAGTTTATGGGGGGATAGCGGGAGGGGATTATACAATGAGCAGTTCTTC; CDR3aa: CASSLWGDSGRGLYNEQFF; j_gene: TRBJ2-1; len: 19; d_gene: TRBD2; v_gene: TRBV28; abundance: NA
CDR3nt: TGTGCCAGCAGCCCCTGGGGTAGCGGGGGGGCCAGATACAATGAGCAGTTCTTC; CDR3aa: CASSPWGSGGARYNEQFF; j_gene: TRBJ2-1; len: 18; d_gene: TRBD2; v_gene: TRBV5-6; abundance: NA
CDR3nt: TGCAGCGTTGTCCGCGGGAAGGGTCCCTACAATGAGCAGTTCTTC; CDR3aa: CSVVRGKGPYNEQFF; j_gene: TRBJ2-1; len: 15; d_gene: NA; v_gene: TRBV29-1; abundance: NA
CDR3nt: TGTGCCAGCTCACCCGGAGGATCTATCTACGAGCAGTACTTC; CDR3aa: CASSPGGSIYEQYF; j_gene: TRBJ2-7; len: 14; d_gene: NA; v_gene: TRBV18; abundance: NA
CDR3nt: TGTGCCAGTAGTAGGGGGCACGACGAGCAGTACTTC; CDR3aa: CASSRGHDEQYF; j_gene: TRBJ2-7; len: 12; d_gene: NA; v_gene: TRBV19; abundance: NA
CDR3nt: TGTGCCAGTAGTATACGGGGACAGGGGGTTGATGCTTTCTTT; CDR3aa: CASSIRGQGVDAFF; j_gene: TRBJ1-1; len: 14; d_gene: TRBD1; v_gene: TRBV19; abundance: once
CDR3nt: TGTGCCAGCAGCCCTTTGGGCGGGGGGGACGATGAGCAGTTCTTC; CDR3aa: CASSPLGGGDDEQFF; j_gene: TRBJ2-1; len: 15; d_gene: TRBD2; v_gene: TRBV5-6; abundance: NA
CDR3nt: TGTGCCAGCAGCCCCGACGGGACAGGGAGCAATCAGCCCCAGCATTTT; CDR3aa: CASSPDGTGSNQPQHF; j_gene: TRBJ1-5; len: 16; d_gene: TRBD1; v_gene: TRBV7-9; abundance: few
CDR3nt: TGTGCCAGCAGCGAACAGGGTACTAATGAAAAACTGTTTTTT; CDR3aa: CASSEQGTNEKLFF; j_gene: TRBJ1-4; len: 14; d_gene: NA; v_gene: TRBV7-2; abundance: NA
CDR3nt: TGTGCCAGTAATCCAGCGGGGGCGACCTACGAGCAGTACTTC; CDR3aa: CASNPAGATYEQYF; j_gene: TRBJ2-7; len: 14; d_gene: TRBD2; v_gene: TRBV27; abundance: NA
CDR3nt: TGCGCCAGCGCCATACAGGGAAACAATCAGCCCCAGCATTTT; CDR3aa: CASAIQGNNQPQHF; j_gene: TRBJ1-5; len: 14; d_gene: NA; v_gene: TRBV4-1; abundance: NA